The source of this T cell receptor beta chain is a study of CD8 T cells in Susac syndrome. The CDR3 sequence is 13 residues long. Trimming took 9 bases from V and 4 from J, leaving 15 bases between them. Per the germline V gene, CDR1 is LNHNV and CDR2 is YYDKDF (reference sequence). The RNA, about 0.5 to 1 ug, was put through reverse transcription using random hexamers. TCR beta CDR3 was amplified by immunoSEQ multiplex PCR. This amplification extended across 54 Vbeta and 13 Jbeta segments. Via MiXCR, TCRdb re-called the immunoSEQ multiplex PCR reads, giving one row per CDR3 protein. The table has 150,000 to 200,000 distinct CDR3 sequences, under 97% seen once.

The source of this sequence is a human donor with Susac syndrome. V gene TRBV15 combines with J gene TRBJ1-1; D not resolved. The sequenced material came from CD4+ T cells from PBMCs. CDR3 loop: CATADMRVTEAFF. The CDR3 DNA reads TGTGCCACAGCCGATATGCGTGTCACTGAAGCTTTCTTT.